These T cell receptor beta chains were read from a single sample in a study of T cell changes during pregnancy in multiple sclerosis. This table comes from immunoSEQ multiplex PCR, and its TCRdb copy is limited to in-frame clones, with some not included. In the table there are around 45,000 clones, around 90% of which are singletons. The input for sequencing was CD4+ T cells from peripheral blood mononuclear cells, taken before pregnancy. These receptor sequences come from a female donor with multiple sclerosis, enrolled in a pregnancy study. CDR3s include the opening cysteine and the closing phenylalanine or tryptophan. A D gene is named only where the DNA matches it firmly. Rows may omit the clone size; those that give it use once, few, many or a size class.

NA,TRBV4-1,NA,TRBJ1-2,CASSQPKQGGDYGYTF,TGCGCCAGCAGCCAACCCAAACAGGGAGGGGACTATGGCTACACCTTC
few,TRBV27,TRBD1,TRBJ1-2,CASTPTGTGGRYGYTF,TGTGCCAGCACTCCCACTGGGACAGGGGGCCGGTATGGCTACACCTTC
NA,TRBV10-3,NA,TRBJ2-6,CAISERAGANVLTF,TGTGCCATCAGTGAACGGGCTGGGGCCAACGTCCTGACTTTC
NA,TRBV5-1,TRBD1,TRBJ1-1,CASSPRTGGEAFF,TGCGCCAGCAGCCCACGGACAGGGGGTGAAGCTTTCTTT
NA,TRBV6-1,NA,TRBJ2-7,CASIQRGSSYEQYF,TGTGCCAGCATTCAAAGAGGGAGCTCCTACGAGCAGTACTTC
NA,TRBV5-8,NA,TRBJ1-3,CASSPLSGSGNTIYF,TGTGCCAGCAGCCCTCTCTCAGGGTCTGGAAACACCATATATTTT
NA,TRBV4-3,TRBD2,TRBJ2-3,CASSLGLAGAGDTQYF,TGCGCCAGCAGCCTTGGTCTAGCGGGGGCGGGAGATACGCAGTATTTT
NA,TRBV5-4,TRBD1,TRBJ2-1,CASSLKGAHNEQFF,TGTGCCAGCAGCTTGAAGGGGGCCCACAATGAGCAGTTCTTC
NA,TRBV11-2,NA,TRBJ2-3,CASSLAGTDTQYF,TGTGCCAGCAGCTTAGCAGGCACAGATACGCAGTATTTT
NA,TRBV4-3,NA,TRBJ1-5,CASSSDRGNQPQHF,TGCGCCAGCAGCTCGGACAGAGGCAATCAGCCCCAGCATTTT
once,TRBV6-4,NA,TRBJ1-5,CASTSGILSNQPQHF,TGTGCCAGCACCTCAGGGATCCTTAGCAATCAGCCCCAGCATTTT
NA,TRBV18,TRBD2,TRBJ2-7,CASSPRTSGGAREQYF,TGTGCCAGCTCACCAAGGACTAGCGGGGGGGCCCGCGAGCAGTACTTC
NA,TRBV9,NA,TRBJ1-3,CASSVDPSGSGNTIYF,TGTGCCAGCAGCGTAGATCCGTCGGGCTCTGGAAACACCATATATTTT
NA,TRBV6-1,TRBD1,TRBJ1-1,CASSEVRGTGGNTEAFF,TGTGCCAGCAGTGAAGTCAGAGGAACAGGGGGGAACACTGAAGCTTTCTTT
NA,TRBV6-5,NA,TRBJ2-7,CASSYSYGENYEQYF,TGTGCCAGCAGTTACTCATACGGGGAGAACTACGAGCAGTACTTC
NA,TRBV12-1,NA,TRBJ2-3,CASSCSRAGNTDTQYF,TGTGCCAGCAGCTGCAGCCGGGCGGGGAACACAGATACGCAGTATTTT
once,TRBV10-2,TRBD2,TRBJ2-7,CASSEGSGVYEQYF,TGCGCCAGCAGTGAAGGTAGCGGGGTGTACGAGCAGTACTTC
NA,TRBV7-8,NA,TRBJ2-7,CASSRTGGPSSYEQYF,TGTGCCAGCAGCCGCACTGGGGGCCCCAGCTCCTACGAGCAGTACTTC
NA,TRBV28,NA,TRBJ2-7,CASNDRTYEQYF,TGTGCCAGCAACGACAGAACCTACGAGCAGTACTTC
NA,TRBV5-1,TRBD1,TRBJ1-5,CASSLSGTGRSPQHF,TGCGCCAGCAGCTTATCCGGGACAGGGCGTTCGCCCCAGCATTTT
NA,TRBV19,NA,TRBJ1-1,CASTAVVAGAANTEAFF,TGTGCCAGTACCGCAGTGGTGGCAGGGGCTGCGAACACTGAAGCTTTCTTT
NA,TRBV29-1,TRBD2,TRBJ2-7,CSVVFGLAGGLGSYEQYF,TGCAGCGTTGTATTCGGGCTAGCGGGAGGGCTCGGATCCTACGAGCAGTACTTC
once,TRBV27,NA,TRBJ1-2,CASSREGGGYGYTF,TGTGCCAGCAGCCGAGAGGGGGGGGGCTATGGCTACACCTTC
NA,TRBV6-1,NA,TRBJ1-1,CASPGLLGTEAFF,TGTGCCAGCCCAGGGCTCCTAGGAACTGAAGCTTTCTTT
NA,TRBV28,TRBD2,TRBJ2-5,CASSSGLAGGQETQYF,TGTGCCAGCAGTTCCGGACTAGCGGGAGGCCAGGAGACCCAGTACTTC
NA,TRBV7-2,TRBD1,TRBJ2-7,CASSLEDRGYEQYF,TGTGCCAGCAGCTTAGAGGACAGGGGCTACGAGCAGTACTTC
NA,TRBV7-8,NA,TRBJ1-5,CASSLVGRGYQPQHF,TGTGCCAGCAGCTTAGTTGGGAGAGGGTATCAGCCCCAGCATTTT
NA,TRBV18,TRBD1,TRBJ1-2,CASSTGGASYGYTF,TGTGCCAGCTCAACAGGGGGCGCAAGCTATGGCTACACCTTC
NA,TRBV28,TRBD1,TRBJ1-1,CASRLIWNRGNTEAFF,TGTGCCAGCAGGCTAATCTGGAACAGGGGGAACACTGAAGCTTTCTTT
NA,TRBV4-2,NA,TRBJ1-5,CASSQGLSGSQPQHF,TGTGCCAGCAGCCAAGGGTTAAGCGGGAGTCAGCCCCAGCATTTT
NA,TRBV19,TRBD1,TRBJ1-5,CASSRTGRYQPQHF,TGTGCCAGTAGCCGGACAGGGAGGTATCAGCCCCAGCATTTT
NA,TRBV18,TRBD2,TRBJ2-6,CASSLTTGGSGSGANVLTF,TGTGCCAGCTCACTGACCACGGGAGGGTCAGGCTCTGGGGCCAACGTCCTGACTTTC
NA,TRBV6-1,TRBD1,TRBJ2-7,CASSGGTGEGQYF,TGTGCCAGCAGTGGGGGAACAGGGGAAGGGCAGTACTTC
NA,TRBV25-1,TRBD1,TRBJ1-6,CASSPLGTGDSPLHF,TGTGCCAGCAGCCCCTTAGGGACAGGGGATTCACCCCTCCACTTT
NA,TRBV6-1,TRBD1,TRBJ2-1,CASRAGGNSYNEQFF,TGTGCCAGCAGGGCAGGGGGTAACTCCTACAATGAGCAGTTCTTC
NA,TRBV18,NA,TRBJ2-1,CASLRAADNEQFF,TGTGCCAGCCTCCGGGCAGCGGACAATGAGCAGTTCTTC
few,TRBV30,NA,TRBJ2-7,CAWSGGGQEQYF,TGTGCCTGGAGTGGCGGAGGCCAGGAGCAGTACTTC
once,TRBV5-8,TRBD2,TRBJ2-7,CASTHRLAGATAQYF,TGTGCCAGCACCCACCGACTAGCGGGAGCGACGGCGCAGTACTTC
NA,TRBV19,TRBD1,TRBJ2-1,CASSAGTGVGEQFF,TGTGCCAGTAGTGCCGGGACAGGGGTAGGAGAGCAGTTCTTC
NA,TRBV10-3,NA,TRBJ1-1,CAIRTQVNTEAFF,TGTGCCATCAGGACGCAGGTGAACACTGAAGCTTTCTTT
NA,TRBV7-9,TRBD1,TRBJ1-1,CASSTSGGSTEAFF,TGTGCCAGCAGCACTTCAGGGGGCAGCACTGAAGCTTTCTTT
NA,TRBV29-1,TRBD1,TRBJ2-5,CSSPQGDGETQYF,TGCAGCTCTCCCCAGGGGGACGGGGAGACCCAGTACTTC
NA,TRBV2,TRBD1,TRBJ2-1,CASSQGTGRVIYNEQFF,TGTGCCAGCAGTCAGGGGACAGGAAGGGTTATCTACAATGAGCAGTTCTTC
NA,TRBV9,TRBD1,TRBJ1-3,CASSPTGGGIGNTIYF,TGTGCCAGCAGCCCGACTGGAGGGGGCATCGGAAACACCATATATTTT
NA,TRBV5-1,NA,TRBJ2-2,CASSLGGGSGELFF,TGCGCCAGCAGCTTGGGAGGAGGGTCCGGGGAGCTGTTTTTT
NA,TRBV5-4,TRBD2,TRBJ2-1,CASSPDLAGGRRREQFF,TGTGCCAGCAGCCCCGATTTAGCGGGAGGTAGGAGAAGGGAGCAGTTCTTC
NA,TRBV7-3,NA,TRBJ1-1,CASSLMAGVSTEAFF,TGTGCCAGCAGCTTAATGGCAGGGGTAAGCACTGAAGCTTTCTTT
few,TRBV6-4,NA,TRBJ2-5,CASSDSRGSTQYF,TGTGCCAGCAGTGACTCCCGTGGGAGTACCCAGTACTTC
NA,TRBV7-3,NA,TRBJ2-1,CASSSGLLRPQFF,TGTGCCAGCAGCTCCGGACTTTTACGCCCACAGTTCTTC
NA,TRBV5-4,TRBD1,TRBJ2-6,CASSRGRGPGANVLTF,TGTGCCAGCAGCCGAGGCAGGGGGCCTGGGGCCAACGTCCTGACTTTC
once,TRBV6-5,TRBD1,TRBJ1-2,CASSPGTGLGYTF,TGTGCCAGCAGTCCCGGGACAGGGCTTGGCTACACCTTC
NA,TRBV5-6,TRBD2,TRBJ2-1,CASSWETSGGHNEQFF,TGTGCCAGCAGCTGGGAGACTAGCGGGGGCCACAATGAGCAGTTCTTC
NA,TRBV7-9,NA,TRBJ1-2,CASRRDTNYGYTF,TGTGCCAGCAGACGAGACACTAACTATGGCTACACCTTC
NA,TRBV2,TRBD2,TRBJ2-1,CASRGLAGGWNEQFF,TGTGCCAGCAGGGGACTAGCGGGAGGTTGGAATGAGCAGTTCTTC
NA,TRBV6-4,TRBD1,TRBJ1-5,CASREGTARNQPQHF,TGTGCCAGCAGGGAGGGGACAGCACGCAATCAGCCCCAGCATTTT